In this sample, the clone carrying this T cell receptor (beta chain) turned up once. The antigen remains undetermined. These data belong to a study of shared clonotypes between healthy human individuals. General observations from the study: Estimated richness was generally greater in naive than memory subsets.

CDR1 SEHNR and CDR2 FQNEAQ come from the germline V gene (reference sequence). J gave up 4 bases and V 5 bases, and 8 bases lay outside the gene matches. CDR3 length equals 17 residues. Repertoires were generated with immunoSEQ multiplex PCR, while TCRdb's copy carries only in-frame clones and drops some. The data contain around 1,900,000 clones, just over 90% of them seen just once; the ten biggest clones take up approximately 1.6%. CD45RO-negative, CCR7-positively selected cells formed the naive CD8 fraction, excluding terminally differentiated effector memory CD45RA+ cells. The TCR comes from a man younger than 35 in good health. Some clones in this sample may be carry-over from other donors' samples. This chain uses TRBV7-9 with TRBJ2-1; 13 bases are a match to TRBD2. Specimen: naive CD8+ T cells from PBMCs. CDR3 sequence (DNA): TGTGCCAGCAGCCCAGACCAGGGACTAGCGGGATACAATGAGCAGTTCTTC. Residues: CASSPDQGLAGYNEQFF.